One sample yielded the 12 T cell receptor beta chains listed below, sequenced in a study of OX40 agonist ivuxolimab in advanced cancers. Repertoires were generated with immunoSEQ multiplex PCR, while TCRdb's copy carries only in-frame clones and drops some. The sample includes 75,000 to 100,000 clones, 70% to 90% of them seen just once. The input for sequencing was CD4+ or CD8+ T cells sorted from blood, taken in a trial of the OX40 agonist ivuxolimab. These receptors all stem from an adult with an advanced solid tumor such as melanoma, head and neck, liver or kidney cancer.

The V gene is TRBV30, the J gene TRBJ1-5; no clear D. Germline V CDR1 and CDR2: GTSNPN, SVGIG (reference sequence). The CDR3 loop spans 13 amino acids. The V gene lost 0 bases and the J gene lost 5 bases, with 8 bases spanning the gap. The CDR3 region is CAWSVRWDQPQHF. The CDR3, as DNA: TGTGCCTGGAGTGTACGATGGGATCAGCCCCAGCATTTT.

V gene TRBV7-2 combines with J gene TRBJ1-5, with D possibly being TRBD1 (5 bases). The CDR3 is 15 residues long. From germline, CDR1 is SGHTA and CDR2 FQGNSA. V lost 4 bases to trimming and J lost 3 bases, with 13 bases between them. The CDR3 loop reads CASSSQGSPNQPQHF. The DNA for the CDR3 is TGTGCCAGCAGCTCGCAGGGATCTCCCAATCAGCCCCAGCATTTT.

CDR3 in amino acids: CAWSPAHTDTQYF. The CDR3, as DNA: TGTGCCTGGAGCCCAGCACACACAGATACGCAGTATTTT. This sequence joins TRBV30 and TRBJ2-3; D gene unclear. Germline CDR1 GTSNPN, CDR2 SVGIG (reference sequence). The V end was cut by 3 bases, the J end by 2 bases, with 9 bases between. This CDR3 is built from 13 residues. Variable domain in full (rest from reference TRBV30 and TRBJ2-3): SQTIHQWPATLVQPVGSPLSLECTVEGTSNPNLYWYRQAAGRGLQLLFYSVGIGQISSEVPQNLSASRPQDRQFILSSKKLLLSDSGFYLCAWSPAHTDTQYFGPGTRLTVL.

The CDR3 protein is CSVEDRVELAKQFF. CDR3 bases: TGCAGCGTTGAAGATCGAGTCGAACTAGCGAAGCAGTTCTTC. The V and J genes are TRBV29-1 and TRBJ2-1, with 7 positions matching TRBD2. The V gene's germline CDR1 is SQVTM and CDR2 ANQGSEA. After removal of 0 bases from V and 11 bases from J, the junction contained 10 bases not matched to a gene. CDR3 size: 14 residues.

V gene TRBV18 combines with J gene TRBJ2-1, with 10 bases that match TRBD2. Trimming took 2 bases from V and 9 from J; bases not matched to a gene: 10. Germline V gene data show CDR1 as KGHSH and CDR2 as LQKENI. CDR3 size: 16 residues. The CDR3 DNA is TGTGCCAGCTCACCAAGGCCTAGCGGGAGTAGTAGTGAGCAGTTCTTC. It codes for CASSPRPSGSSSEQFF. The full variable domain, in which reference TRBV18 and TRBJ2-1 provide the parts outside the CDR3, is NAGVMQNPRHLVRRRGQEARLRCSPMKGHSHVYWYRQLPEEGLKFMVYLQKENIIDESGMPKERFSAEFPKEGPSILRIQQVVRGDSAAYFCASSPRPSGSSSEQFFGPGTRLTVL.

This clone was picked up one time. This rearrangement joins TRBV7-2 to TRBJ1-5; D gene ambiguous. Trimming took off 1 base at V and 1 base at J, with 5 bases between the two ends. The CDR3 length is 14 residues. Germline V lookup: CDR1 SGHTA, CDR2 FQGNSA. The chain's CDR3 is CASSLVDSNQPQHF. The CDR3 DNA reads as TGTGCCAGCAGCTTAGTTGACAGCAATCAGCCCCAGCATTTT. The variable domain in full, completed from reference TRBV7-2 and TRBJ1-5, reads GAGVSQSPSNKVTEKGKDVELRCDPISGHTALYWYRQSLGQGLEFLIYFQGNSAPDKSGLPSDRFSAERTGGSVSTLTIQRTQQEDSAVYLCASSLVDSNQPQHFGDGTRLSIL.

The chain uses TRBV6-5 and TRBJ2-1; D unclear. The ends were cut back, 0 bases at V and 3 bases at J, with 12 bases in the middle. CDR3 length: 16 amino acids. CDR1 is MNHEY and CDR2 is SVGAGI in the germline V gene. CDR3 in DNA: TGTGCCAGCAGTTACTCCCTAGGTCTTAACTACAATGAGCAGTTCTTC. Residues: CASSYSLGLNYNEQFF.

The chain carries TRBV11-3 and TRBJ1-2; 7 bases align to TRBD1. Germline-derived CDR1 and CDR2 are SGHNT and YENEEA. The CDR3 consists of 14 residues. Germline trimming cut 4 bases from V and 7 bases from J; bases unmatched to any gene: 9. The CDR3 protein is CASSSRGAGSGYTF. CDR3 coding DNA: TGTGCCAGCAGCTCCAGGGGGGCTGGGAGTGGCTACACCTTC. Full variable domain (missing parts from reference TRBV11-3 and TRBJ1-2): EAGVVQSPRYKIIEKKQPVAFWCNPISGHNTLYWYLQNLGQGPELLIRYENEEAVDDSQLPKDRFSAERLKGVDSTLKIQPAELGDSAVYLCASSSRGAGSGYTFGSGTRLTVV.

The chain recombines TRBV30 with TRBJ2-4, with D possibly matching TRBD2 (5 bases). CDR1 is GTSNPN, CDR2 SVGIG, per germline (reference sequence). Trimming removed 2 bases at V and 0 bases at J, with 8 bases between. The CDR3 is 14 amino acids. The CDR3 region has the DNA TGTGCCTGGAGTCGGGGATTAGCCAAAAACATTCAGTACTTC. Translated, it gives CAWSRGLAKNIQYF. Combining the CDR3 with reference TRBV30 and TRBJ2-4 gives the whole variable domain SQTIHQWPATLVQPVGSPLSLECTVEGTSNPNLYWYRQAAGRGLQLLFYSVGIGQISSEVPQNLSASRPQDRQFILSSKKLLLSDSGFYLCAWSRGLAKNIQYFGAGTRLSVL.

The chain is built from TRBV6-1 and TRBJ1-2; 7 bases are a match to TRBD1. CDR1 and CDR2 from the germline V gene are MNHNS and SASEGT. J gave up 8 bases and V 6 bases, and 12 bases lay outside the gene matches. CDR3 size: 14 residues. CDR3 loop: CASSPGQTTGGYTF. The CDR3 coding sequence is TGTGCCAGCAGCCCGGGACAGACAACGGGGGGCTACACCTTC.

The chain joins TRBV7-2 to TRBJ2-2; 10 positions match TRBD1. The CDR3 sequence is 16 residues long. Germline CDR1 SGHTA, CDR2 FQGNSA. V gave up 1 base and J gave up 5 bases; unmatched junction bases: 4. CDR3 loop: CASSLGQGARTGELFF. The CDR3 DNA reads as TGTGCCAGCAGCTTAGGACAGGGGGCTAGGACCGGGGAGCTGTTTTTT.

The V call is TRBV10-2, the J call TRBJ2-4, with 11 bases that match TRBD2. The CDR3 extends over 16 amino acids. CDR1 is WSHSY, CDR2 SAAADI, per germline. V lost 6 bases and J lost 1; bases outside the gene matches: 5. As DNA, the CDR3 is TGCGCCAGCAGAGTAGCGGGAGGGGGGGCCAAAAACATTCAGTACTTC. Translated: CASRVAGGGAKNIQYF.